Listed below are T cell receptor beta chains from one sample, sequenced in a study of response to subunit inactivated influenza vaccine. TCRdb used MiXCR to reprocess the RT-PCR reads, holding one entry per CDR3 protein. The table records 650,000 or so distinct CDR3 sequences, 14% of them present only once. Here the sequenced sample was PBMCs from blood, taken 14 to 15 days before vaccination. Receptors originate from a man in his fifties who received an inactivated influenza vaccine. CDR3s include the opening cysteine and the closing phenylalanine or tryptophan. D genes are given only for firm matches. The listing skips clone size in some rows; elsewhere it reads once, few, many or a size class.

v_gene	d_gene	abundance	j_gene	CDR3aa	CDR3nt
TRBV6-5	TRBD1	-	TRBJ2-1	CASSYSIGQGRNNEQFF	TGTGCCAGCAGTTACTCGATCGGACAGGGACGGAACAATGAGCAGTTCTTC
TRBV4-3	-	many	TRBJ2-3	CASSQERADTQYF	TGCGCCAGCAGCCAAGAGAGGGCAGATACGCAGTATTTT
TRBV6-6	TRBD1	-	TRBJ2-7	CASSRDREGGQYF	TGTGCCAGCAGTCGGGACAGGGAAGGCGGGCAGTACTTC
TRBV28	-	-	TRBJ1-2	CASSLWSSNYGYTF	TGTGCCAGCAGTTTGTGGTCCTCTAACTATGGCTACACCTTC
TRBV6-1	-	-	TRBJ2-7	CASSARGGSSYEQYF	TGTGCCAGCAGTGCGCGAGGTGGGAGCTCCTACGAGCAGTACTTC
TRBV7-8	-	-	TRBJ2-2	CASREGGPRRPGELFF	TGTGCCAGCCGCGAGGGGGGGCCACGGCGTCCCGGGGAGCTGTTTTTT
TRBV7-2	TRBD2	many	TRBJ2-1	CASSFGTSGYNEQFF	TGTGCCAGCAGCTTCGGGACTAGCGGCTACAATGAGCAGTTCTTC
TRBV29-1	-	few	TRBJ2-2	CSVRLGERHTGELFF	TGCAGCGTCCGCCTAGGCGAGAGGCACACCGGGGAGCTGTTTTTT
TRBV28	TRBD2	-	TRBJ2-7	CASSSAGLYEQYF	TGTGCCAGCAGTTCAGCGGGACTATACGAGCAGTACTTC
TRBV28	-	-	TRBJ2-7	CASSRPDNYEQYF	TGTGCCAGCAGCCGGCCGGACAACTACGAGCAGTACTTC
TRBV7-3	TRBD2	-	TRBJ2-1	CASSLAGGFNNEQFF	TGTGCCAGCAGCCTAGCGGGAGGGTTTAACAATGAGCAGTTCTTC
TRBV5-6	-	-	TRBJ1-1	CASSPVSVSNTEAFF	TGTGCCAGCAGCCCGGTTTCGGTCTCGAACACTGAAGCTTTCTTT
TRBV6-2/TRBV6-3	-	many	TRBJ2-2	CASERDRRNTGELFF	TGTGCCAGTGAGAGAGACAGGAGGAACACCGGGGAGCTGTTTTTT
TRBV7-9	-	-	TRBJ2-7	CASSLVSSGEQYF	TGTGCCAGCAGCTTAGTCTCCAGCGGCGAGCAGTACTTC
TRBV7-9	-	-	TRBJ2-2	CASSLTNGRNTGELFF	TGTGCCAGCAGCTTAACTAACGGGAGGAACACCGGGGAGCTGTTTTTT
TRBV10-3	TRBD2	few	TRBJ2-5	CAISDPTQRGDQETQYF	TGTGCCATCAGTGACCCTACCCAGCGGGGGGACCAAGAGACCCAGTACTTC
TRBV7-2	-	many	TRBJ2-3	CASTQAGWGADTQYF	TGTGCCAGCACCCAAGCAGGGTGGGGTGCAGATACGCAGTATTTT
TRBV12-3/TRBV12-4	-	few	TRBJ1-5	CASSLRWGSQPQHF	TGTGCCAGCAGTTTACGGTGGGGTAGCCAGCCCCAGCATTTT
TRBV4-3	TRBD2	few	TRBJ2-6	CASSQDAGGSGANVLTF	TGCGCCAGCAGCCAAGATGCGGGGGGCTCTGGGGCCAACGTCCTGACTTTC
TRBV28	-	-	TRBJ2-5	CASSFLGVQKTQYF	TGTGCCAGCAGTTTTTTGGGCGTTCAGAAGACCCAGTACTTC
TRBV4-1	TRBD1	few	TRBJ1-4	CASTAGQGHEKLFF	TGCGCCAGCACCGCCGGACAGGGACACGAAAAACTGTTTTTT
TRBV20-1	-	-	TRBJ2-5	CSARAGTGQRETQYF	TGCAGTGCTAGAGCCGGAACAGGGCAGCGGGAGACCCAGTACTTC